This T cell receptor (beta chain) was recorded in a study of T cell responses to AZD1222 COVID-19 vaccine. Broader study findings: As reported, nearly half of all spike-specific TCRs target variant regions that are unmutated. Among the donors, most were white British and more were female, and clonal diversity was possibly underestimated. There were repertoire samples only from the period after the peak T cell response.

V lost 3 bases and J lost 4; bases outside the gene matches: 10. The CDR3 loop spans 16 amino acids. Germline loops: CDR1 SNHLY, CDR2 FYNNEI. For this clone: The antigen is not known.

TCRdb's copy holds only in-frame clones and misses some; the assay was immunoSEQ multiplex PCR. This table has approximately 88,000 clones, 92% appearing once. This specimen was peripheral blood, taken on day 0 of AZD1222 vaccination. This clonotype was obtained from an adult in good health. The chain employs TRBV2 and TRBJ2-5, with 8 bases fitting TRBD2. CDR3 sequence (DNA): TGTGCCAGCAGTGATGTAACTAGCGGCCCTCGAGAGACCCAGTACTTC. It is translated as CASSDVTSGPRETQYF.